This entry lists 28 T cell receptor beta chains sequenced from one sample in a study of blood T cell repertoires in COVID-19. Using immunoSEQ multiplex PCR, the repertoire was profiled, and TCRdb retains in-frame clones only, with some absent. The data contain hundreds of thousands of clones, about nine tenths of them singletons. The sample was PBMCs or T cells enriched from blood (not recorded which). These TCRs come from a man between 35 and 55 years old who had recovered from COVID-19.

The gene calls are TRBV6-5 and TRBJ1-5; 8 bases align to TRBD1. CDR3 length: 15 amino acids. The V gene's germline CDR1 is MNHEY and CDR2 SVGAGI. After removal of 2 bases from V and 7 bases from J, the junction contained 7 bases not matched to a gene. Here the CDR3 reads CASSYNGQGEQPQHF. The CDR3 bases are TGTGCCAGCAGTTACAACGGACAGGGAGAACAGCCCCAGCATTTT.

V gene TRBV2 combines with J gene TRBJ2-4; tentative D call: TRBD2 (5 bases). This CDR3 has 13 residues. V was cut by 4 bases and J by 5 bases, with 9 bases left in between. CDR1 SNHLY and CDR2 FYNNEI come from the germline V gene. The CDR3: CASSASRENIQYF. CDR3 sequence (DNA): TGTGCCAGCAGTGCGTCGCGGGAAAACATTCAGTACTTC.

This chain connects TRBV7-6 to TRBJ2-2; D is perhaps TRBD1 (5 bases). Germline CDR1 and CDR2: SGHVS and FNYEAQ. Between the trimmed V and J ends, which lost 0 bases and 1 base, there was a span of 6 bases. This CDR3 comprises 15 residues. The CDR3 DNA reads as TGTGCCAGCAGCTTAGCGACAGTGAACACCGGGGAGCTGTTTTTT. This gives the protein CASSLATVNTGELFF.

The V and J genes are TRBV6-5 and TRBJ2-7; possibly TRBD1 for D (5 bases). V was shortened by 0 bases and J by 4 bases, with 13 bases between the two germline ends. Germline V gene lookup returns CDR1 MNHEY and CDR2 SVGAGI. The length of the CDR3 is 15 residues. DNA for the CDR3: TGTGCCAGCAGTTACTCAAATCCCCAGGGTTACGAGCAGTACTTC. This sequence encodes CASSYSNPQGYEQYF.

The chain is built from TRBV2 and TRBJ1-2, with D perhaps TRBD1 (5 bases). V was cut by 6 bases and J by 7 bases, with 15 bases left in between. The CDR3 runs to 13 residues. Looked up from germline, CDR1 is SNHLY and CDR2 is FYNNEI. The CDR3 DNA sequence: TGTGCCAGCAGGGGGGAGGGGTTGGGTGGCTACACCTTC. Protein product: CASRGEGLGGYTF.

The chain recombines TRBV27 with TRBJ2-5, with D perhaps matching TRBD2 (6 bases). V was clipped by 10 bases and J by 9 bases, with 21 bases between them. The germline gives CDR1 MNHEY, CDR2 SMNVEV (reference sequence). The CDR3 is 13 residues long. The CDR3 DNA sequence: TGTGCCACTCACGTCGGGGGAAATGGTCCCCAGTACTTC. Its protein is CATHVGGNGPQYF.

This chain links TRBV4-2 with TRBJ2-7; TRBD1 agrees at 7 bases. The V gene's germline CDR1 is LGHNA and CDR2 YNFKEQ. This CDR3 has 15 amino acids. V lost 3 bases, J lost 7 bases, and 12 bases stayed unmatched. The CDR3 DNA reads as TGTGCCAGCAGCCAGAGGGGGCTAGCCCTCGAGGAGCAGTACTTC. This gives the protein CASSQRGLALEEQYF.

The chain has TRBV7-9 and TRBJ1-1; 8 nucleotides agree with TRBD1. With V trimmed by 1 base and J by 7 bases, 2 bases remained unmatched. CDR3 length: 13 amino acids. In germline, CDR1 is SEHNR, CDR2 FQNEAQ (reference sequence). DNA for the CDR3: TGTGCCAGCAGCTTAGGGACAGGGCTTGAAGCTTTCTTT. This sequence encodes CASSLGTGLEAFF.

The chain is built from TRBV19 and TRBJ2-1; D gene uncertain. With 4 bases removed from V and 5 bases from J, the gap between germline ends came to 12 bases. This CDR3 has 14 amino acids. Per the germline V gene, CDR1 is LNHDA and CDR2 is SQIVND (reference sequence). Here the CDR3 reads CASSTTPADNEQFF. The CDR3 DNA is TGTGCCAGTAGTACCACCCCTGCGGACAATGAGCAGTTCTTC.

This clone was recorded only once. The chain joins TRBV5-4 to TRBJ2-1; possibly TRBD2 for D (6 bases). Germline CDR1 reads SGHNT; CDR2 reads YYREEE (reference sequence). The CDR3 length is 13 residues. V shed 4 bases and J shed 6 bases, with 11 bases lying between them. DNA for the CDR3: TGTGCCAGCAGCCGGGTCGGGGGCAATGAGCAGTTCTTC. This codes for CASSRVGGNEQFF. Complete variable domain (other parts from reference TRBV5-4 and TRBJ2-1): ETGVTQSPTHLIKTRGQQVTLRCSSQSGHNTVSWYQQALGQGPQFIFQYYREEENGRGNFPPRFSGLQFPNYSSELNVNALELDDSALYLCASSRVGGNEQFFGPGTRLTVL.

The chain has TRBV9 and TRBJ1-1; 7 bases line up with TRBD1. Germline assignment: CDR1 SGDLS and CDR2 YYNGEE. With 4 bases clipped from V and 6 bases from J, the junction kept 6 bases outside the gene matches. The CDR3 loop spans 13 amino acids. The CDR3 reads CASSPRQGSEAFF. The CDR3 DNA reads TGTGCCAGCAGCCCTAGACAGGGTTCTGAAGCTTTCTTT.

J is TRBJ2-7 and V is TRBV14; 10 nucleotides align to TRBD1. Germline V gives CDR1 SGHDN, CDR2 FVKESK. The CDR3 contains 15 residues. V was clipped by 0 bases and J by 5 bases; unmatched bases: 4. CDR3 bases: TGTGCCAGCAGCCAAGACCGGGACAGGGGCAACGAGCAGTACTTC. Translating it yields CASSQDRDRGNEQYF.

The J gene is TRBJ2-5, the V gene TRBV5-1; 13 positions match TRBD2. There are 16 residues in the CDR3. Germline CDR1 reads SGHRS; CDR2 reads YFSETQ. J was trimmed by 3 bases and V by 1 base; bases with no gene match: 3. The CDR3 DNA sequence: TGCGCCAGCAGCTTGTTAGGACTAGCGGGAGAAGAGACCCAGTACTTC. It is translated as CASSLLGLAGEETQYF.

This rearrangement joins TRBV7-2 to TRBJ2-2; 8 bases are a match to TRBD2. The CDR3 has 14 residues. With V trimmed by 3 bases and J by 3 bases, 0 bases remained unmatched. Germline V gene lookup returns CDR1 SGHTA and CDR2 FQGNSA. The CDR3 DNA sequence: TGTGCCAGCAGCTTTAGCGGGGACACCGGGGAGCTGTTTTTT. Protein: CASSFSGDTGELFF. The full variable domain, rest sourced from reference TRBV7-2 and TRBJ2-2, is GAGVSQSPSNKVTEKGKDVELRCDPISGHTALYWYRQSLGQGLEFLIYFQGNSAPDKSGLPSDRFSAERTGGSVSTLTIQRTQQEDSAVYLCASSFSGDTGELFFGEGSRLTVL.

This chain connects TRBV19 to TRBJ1-1, with unresolved D. Looked up from germline, CDR1 is LNHDA and CDR2 is SQIVND (reference sequence). The CDR3 is 11 amino acids. Between the trimmed V and J ends, which lost 5 bases and 7 bases, there was a span of 8 bases. CDR3 nucleotide sequence: TGTGCCAGTAGTGTGCGAAGTGAAGCTTTCTTT. Protein: CASSVRSEAFF.

CDR3 region: CASTPTTGHRVFGYTF. CDR3 in DNA: TGTGCCAGTACCCCCACTACGGGACACCGAGTCTTTGGCTACACCTTC. The gene calls are TRBV19 and TRBJ1-2; D perhaps matches TRBD1 (6 bases). The germline V gene encodes CDR1 LNHDA and CDR2 SQIVND (reference sequence). V lost 7 bases, J lost 7 bases, and 25 bases lay in between. The CDR3 contains 16 residues.

This clone appeared a single time. The CDR3 reads CASSRQGIGSPLHF. The CDR3 DNA is TGTGCCAGCAGTCGACAGGGAATTGGTTCACCCCTCCACTTT. The rearrangement uses TRBV6-4 and TRBJ1-6; TRBD1 matches 7 bases. Trimming at V came to 5 bases and at J to 9 bases, leaving 7 bases not matched to a gene. Germline assignment: CDR1 MRHNA and CDR2 SNTAGT. CDR3 size: 14 residues.

The CDR3 DNA is TGTGCCAGCAGCCCCTCACAGGGGGGAAAGACCCAGTACTTC. It encodes CASSPSQGGKTQYF. The chain joins TRBV7-7 to TRBJ2-5, with 8 bases lining up with TRBD1. J gave up 6 bases and V 5 bases, and 8 bases lay outside the gene matches. Germline V lookup: CDR1 SSHAT, CDR2 FNYEAQ (reference sequence). This CDR3 comprises 14 residues.

CDR3 sequence reads: CASSIPRDTGELFF. The CDR3 DNA reads as TGTGCCAGTAGTATTCCCAGGGACACCGGGGAGCTGTTTTTT. The chain carries TRBV19 and TRBJ2-2, with TRBD1 as a possible D gene (5 bases). V lost 3 bases and J 3 bases, leaving 8 bases between the germline ends. CDR1 LNHDA and CDR2 SQIVND come from the germline V gene (reference sequence). The CDR3 has 14 amino acids.

This chain uses TRBV6-5 with TRBJ2-7; tentatively, D is TRBD1 (5 bases). Germline loops: CDR1 MNHEY, CDR2 SVGAGI. V lost 2 bases, J lost 4 bases, and 15 bases lay in between. CDR3 length: 15 amino acids. The CDR3 nucleotides read TGTGCCAGCAGTTACCATCGAGTGGGGCCTTACGAGCAGTACTTC. Its translation is CASSYHRVGPYEQYF.

The V gene is TRBV9, the J gene TRBJ1-6; D may be TRBD1 (5 bases). CDR3 size: 15 residues. Germline assignment: CDR1 SGDLS and CDR2 YYNGEE. With 3 bases removed from V and 8 bases from J, the gap between germline ends came to 15 bases. The CDR3 protein is CASSAVPTGDSPLHF. As DNA, the CDR3 is TGTGCCAGCAGCGCAGTACCGACGGGGGATTCACCCCTCCACTTT.

This chain joins TRBV4-1 and TRBJ1-1; 7 bases match TRBD1. Germline V gives CDR1 MGHRA, CDR2 YSYEKL. The V and J ends lost 1 base and 3 bases, in that order; junction bases with no gene match: 5. This CDR3 region has 15 residues. This CDR3 is CASSQADRTYTEAFF. CDR3 nucleotides: TGCGCCAGCAGCCAAGCGGACAGGACTTACACTGAAGCTTTCTTT.

The genes are TRBV7-9 and TRBJ2-7; weak D call: TRBD2 (6 bases). This CDR3 contains 16 residues. Looked up from germline, CDR1 is SEHNR and CDR2 is FQNEAQ (reference sequence). V was cut by 5 bases and J by 5 bases, with 22 bases left in between. CDR3 loop: CASSQIAGPPPHEQYF. The CDR3 DNA is TGTGCCAGCAGCCAGATTGCGGGACCCCCTCCCCACGAGCAGTACTTC.

V gene TRBV11-3 combines with J gene TRBJ2-1; 10 positions agree with TRBD1. This CDR3 spans 15 amino acids. Unmatched junction bases numbered 4, after V lost 3 bases and J lost 5 bases. The germline CDR1 and CDR2 sequences are SGHNT and YENEEA. The CDR3 coding sequence is TGTGCCAGCAGCTTTTCCGGGACAGGGGACAATGAGCAGTTCTTC. Translated, it gives CASSFSGTGDNEQFF.

This chain links TRBV7-8 with TRBJ1-1, with TRBD1 matching over 9 bases. The CDR3 extends over 16 amino acids. The germline CDR1 and CDR2 sequences are SGHVS and FQNEAQ. V lost 3 bases, J lost 3 bases, and 8 bases stayed unmatched. The CDR3 DNA sequence: TGTGCCAGCAGCTTTACAGGGGGCGCTAAGGACACTGAAGCTTTCTTT. This gives the protein CASSFTGGAKDTEAFF.

This clone came up a few times. This chain connects TRBV5-6 to TRBJ1-2; D not certain. The CDR3 has 15 amino acids. V was pared by 2 bases and J by 8 bases, with 19 bases between. Germline CDR1 SGHDT, CDR2 YYEEEE. The CDR3 loop is CASSFPIPAQRGYTF. In DNA form, the CDR3 reads TGTGCCAGCAGCTTCCCCATCCCCGCCCAGAGGGGCTACACCTTC.

This sequence joins TRBV5-4 and TRBJ2-3; 7 bases map to TRBD2. Germline trimming cut 4 bases from V and 8 bases from J; bases unmatched to any gene: 7. The CDR3 spans 13 residues. Germline values: CDR1 SGHNT, CDR2 YYREEE (reference sequence). The CDR3 bases are TGTGCCAGCAGCCCCGGGACTACTAGTACGCAGTATTTT. Its protein is CASSPGTTSTQYF.

The rearrangement links TRBV4-2 to TRBJ1-2; TRBD1 matches 9 bases. The CDR3 loop spans 16 amino acids. CDR1 and CDR2 from the germline V gene are LGHNA and YNFKEQ. V was clipped by 0 bases and J by 4 bases; unmatched bases: 6. CDR3 region: CASSQDPQGAAYGYTF. In DNA, the CDR3 is TGTGCCAGCAGCCAAGACCCACAGGGGGCCGCCTATGGCTACACCTTC.